The following is a TCR beta chain sequence with its context. CDR3 length: 16 amino acids. V was pared by 3 bases and J by 0 bases, with 12 bases between. The sample belongs to a study of T cells in Graves' hyperthyroidism and ophthalmopathy. Authors of the study amplified TCR beta CDR3 regions from RNA transcripts. HTBI primers were used for first-round RT-PCR of the TCR CDR3. A single record per CDR3 protein comes from TCRdb applying MiXCR to the multiplex PCR reads. The sample yields over 650,000 distinct CDR3 sequences, roughly 46% seen once. The sample taken for sequencing was peripheral blood or thyroid tissue (not recorded which). The sequence derives from an adult man with Graves' disease, either hyperthyroidism or ophthalmopathy (not recorded which). The rearrangement links TRBV12-3 or TRBV12-4 to TRBJ1-3; no reliable D call. The CDR3 is CASSFGSKLSGNTIYF. CDR3 sequence (DNA): TGTGCCAGCAGTTTCGGCAGCAAGCTCTCTGGAAACACCATATATTTT.